These 26 T cell receptor beta chains were all obtained from the same sample, sequenced in a study of identical twins. From the 5' RACE reads, TCRdb called clonotypes with MiXCR, one entry per CDR3 protein. The repertoire has about 520,000 distinct CDR3 sequences, about 20% of them found once; the top ten carry about 0.99%. These data also featured in a second study, about T cells expressing NK-cell markers.

The sample taken for sequencing was CD4+ T cells sorted from blood. These receptors all come from a woman aged 18-35 years in good health.

V gene TRBV27 combines with J gene TRBJ1-1; D not certain. The V end was cut by 3 bases, the J end by 6 bases, with 20 bases between. CDR3 length: 16 amino acids. Germline V gives CDR1 MNHEY, CDR2 SMNVEV (reference sequence). The CDR3 nucleotides read TGTGCCAGCAGTTTCCTCCCCGCCGGGATTTCGGCTGAAGCTTTCTTT. It translates to CASSFLPAGISAEAFF.

This clonotype appeared a few times. The chain employs TRBV20-1 and TRBJ2-1; possibly TRBD2 for D (5 bases). V gave up 3 bases and J gave up 0 bases, with 9 bases separating them. The CDR3 length is 14 residues. Germline CDR1 reads DFQATT; CDR2 reads SNEGSKA (reference sequence). For the CDR3, the DNA is TGCAGTGCTAGCTTAACTAGCTCCTACAATGAGCAGTTCTTC. It encodes CSASLTSSYNEQFF.

This clonotype showed up many times. V usage is TRBV12-3 or TRBV12-4 and J usage is TRBJ1-5, with 7 bases fitting TRBD1. This CDR3 region has 14 residues. V trimming: 3 bases; J trimming: 6 bases; junction bases outside the gene matches: 5. This CDR3 reads CASSFSGGGQPQHF. The CDR3 nucleotides are TGTGCCAGCAGTTTTTCAGGGGGGGGTCAGCCCCAGCATTTT.

V is TRBV5-1 and J is TRBJ2-5; a possible D gene is TRBD2 (6 bases). V was trimmed by 6 bases and J by 4 bases, leaving 13 bases between them. Germline V CDR1 and CDR2: SGHRS, YFSETQ. The CDR3 sequence is 13 residues long. Here the CDR3 reads CASTPGGAETQYF. The CDR3 region has the DNA TGCGCCAGCACCCCTGGCGGGGCAGAGACCCAGTACTTC.

V gene TRBV10-3 combines with J gene TRBJ2-7; D is perhaps TRBD1 (6 bases). The V end was cut by 5 bases, the J end by 5 bases, with 16 bases between. The CDR3 totals 14 residues. The germline gives CDR1 ENHRY, CDR2 SYGVKD. CDR3 loop: CAISNQGNGNEQYF. The CDR3 DNA sequence: TGTGCCATCAGTAATCAGGGGAATGGGAACGAGCAGTACTTC.

This clonotype was counted only a few times. The rearrangement uses TRBV7-2 and TRBJ1-1, with 8 bases fitting TRBD1. CDR1 SGHTA and CDR2 FQGNSA come from the germline V gene. The CDR3 spans 14 residues. The ends lost 5 bases at V and 6 bases at J; junction bases unmatched: 8. CDR3 loop: CASSRRTGTPEAFF. CDR3 coding DNA: TGTGCCAGCAGCAGACGGACAGGGACCCCTGAAGCTTTCTTT. The variable domain in full, completed from reference TRBV7-2 and TRBJ1-1, reads GAGVSQSPSNKVTEKGKDVELRCDPISGHTALYWYRQSLGQGLEFLIYFQGNSAPDKSGLPSDRFSAERTGGSVSTLTIQRTQQEDSAVYLCASSRRTGTPEAFFGQGTRLTVV.

The J gene is TRBJ1-1, the V gene TRBV15; D is possibly TRBD1 (6 bases). Between the trimmed V and J ends, which lost 5 bases and 2 bases, there was a span of 15 bases. CDR3 length equals 15 residues. CDR1 is LNHNV, CDR2 YYDKDF, per germline (reference sequence). CDR3 in amino acids: CATSDNTRGNTEAFF. CDR3 coding DNA: TGTGCCACCAGCGATAATACCAGGGGAAACACTGAAGCTTTCTTT.

In its sample, this clonotype was seen many times. The gene calls are TRBV18 and TRBJ2-3, with D unclear. The germline V gene has CDR1 KGHSH and CDR2 LQKENI. Trimming shortened V by 1 base and J by 0 bases, and 8 bases separated the two germline ends. This CDR3 has 15 residues. The CDR3 sequence: CASSPRQASTDTQYF. The CDR3 DNA sequence: TGTGCCAGCTCACCACGGCAGGCTAGCACAGATACGCAGTATTTT.

The chain combines TRBV6-2 or TRBV6-3 with TRBJ2-7, with TRBD2 identical over 12 bases. The germline V gene has CDR1 MNHEY and CDR2 SVGEGT. V dropped 6 bases and J dropped 4; count of bases not matched to a gene: 7. The length of the CDR3 is 15 residues. The CDR3 here is CASRRLAGEEYEQYF. The CDR3 nucleotides read TGTGCCAGCAGGCGACTAGCGGGAGAGGAGTACGAGCAGTACTTC.

The chain couples TRBV5-8 to TRBJ1-1; TRBD1 agrees at 7 bases. The CDR3 is made up of 13 amino acids. CDR1 is SGHTS, CDR2 YDEGEE, per germline. The V gene end was trimmed by 4 bases and the J gene end by 7 bases; junction bases not matched to a gene: 7. DNA of the CDR3: TGTGCCAGCAGCAGAACTAACAGGGGTGAAGCTTTCTTT. Residues: CASSRTNRGEAFF. Filled out from reference TRBV5-8 and TRBJ1-1, the complete variable domain reads EAGVTQSPTHLIKTRGQQATLRCSPISGHTSVYWYQQALGLGLQFLLWYDEGEERNRGNFPPRFSGRQFPNYSSELNVNALELEDSALYLCASSRTNRGEAFFGQGTRLTVV.

In its sample, this clonotype was seen a few times. The chain carries TRBV6-1 and TRBJ1-3; 7 bases are a match to TRBD1. The CDR3 has 14 amino acids. The germline gives CDR1 MNHNS, CDR2 SASEGT. Trimming removed 5 bases from V and 7 bases from J; junction bases left unmatched: 8. The CDR3 DNA sequence: TGTGCCAGCAGTAAGCTAACAGGGGTTAACACCATATATTTT. It encodes CASSKLTGVNTIYF.

This clonotype has just a few counts. The chain is built from TRBV29-1 and TRBJ2-6; no clear D gene. Trimming shortened V by 2 bases and J by 0 bases, and 8 bases separated the two germline ends. The CDR3 is 15 amino acids. CDR1 is SQVTM and CDR2 is ANQGSEA in the germline V gene. CDR3 in DNA: TGCAGCGTTGAAACACCCTCCTCTGGGGCCAACGTCCTGACTTTC. Protein sequence: CSVETPSSGANVLTF.

This clonotype has a handful of counts. The rearrangement uses TRBV12-3 or TRBV12-4 and TRBJ1-5; no clear D gene. The CDR3 length is 13 residues. V shed 3 bases and J shed 5 bases, with 8 bases lying between them. The CDR3: CASSLGTYQPQHF. The CDR3 DNA sequence: TGTGCCAGCAGTTTGGGCACCTATCAGCCCCAGCATTTT.

This clonotype was counted only a few times. The DNA for the CDR3 is TGCAGTGCAGGAGGGGGGCTGGGTAATGAAAAACTGTTTTTT. Its protein product is CSAGGGLGNEKLFF. The rearrangement links TRBV20-1 to TRBJ1-4, with D perhaps matching TRBD1 (6 bases). Per the germline V gene, CDR1 is DFQATT and CDR2 is SNEGSKA (reference sequence). V lost 6 bases and J 4 bases, leaving 15 bases between the germline ends. The CDR3 sequence is 14 residues long.

The gene calls are TRBV10-1 and TRBJ1-5; no firm D call. Trimming shortened V by 4 bases and J by 9 bases, and 13 bases separated the two germline ends. The CDR3 sequence is 13 residues long. Germline V gene data show CDR1 as WNHNN and CDR2 as SYGVQD (reference sequence). The CDR3 nucleotides read TGCGCCAGCAGTGCGGTAAGGAGCGGGCCCCAGCATTTT. Translated: CASSAVRSGPQHF.

This chain connects TRBV5-5 to TRBJ1-2; maybe TRBD1 (6 bases). Germline V gene sequence: CDR1 SGHKS, CDR2 YYEKEE (reference sequence). This CDR3 has 15 amino acids. V was pared by 4 bases and J by 5 bases, with 18 bases between. Here the CDR3 DNA reads TGTGCCAGCAGCCGAGGACAGCTAGGAGAATATGGCTACACCTTC. Protein: CASSRGQLGEYGYTF.

This clonotype was observed a few times. The chain uses TRBV20-1 and TRBJ2-7; D may be TRBD1 or TRBD2 (5 bases each). Germline lookup yields CDR1 DFQATT and CDR2 SNEGSKA (reference sequence). The germline V and J ends were trimmed by 5 bases and 2 bases, with 13 bases remaining between them. The CDR3 runs 13 residues. This chain's CDR3 is CSARPGTTYEQYF. The CDR3, as DNA: TGCAGTGCTCGACCGGGGACGACCTACGAGCAGTACTTC.

For this clonotype: This may be a read error: a much more frequent sequence differs by one nucleotide. J is TRBJ2-7 and V is TRBV12-3 or TRBV12-4; 14 bases are shared with TRBD2. The CDR3 is made up of 15 amino acids. Trimming removed 5 bases from V and 5 bases from J; junction bases left unmatched: 5. CDR3 coding DNA: TGTGCCAGCAGTCCGGGACTAGCGGGAGTCCACGAGCAGTACTTC. Translating gives CASSPGLAGVHEQYF.

This clonotype was seen repeatedly, ten times or more. The chain couples TRBV12-3 or TRBV12-4 to TRBJ1-1; D ambiguous. The ends were cut back, 3 bases at V and 6 bases at J, with 11 bases in the middle. CDR3 length: 13 residues. Written as DNA, the CDR3 is TGTGCCAGCAGTTTGATTGAGAGCGCTGAAGCTTTCTTT. Amino acids: CASSLIESAEAFF.

This clonotype was picked up a small number of times. This chain joins TRBV13 and TRBJ2-3, with 9 bases fitting TRBD2. The V gene end was trimmed by 6 bases and the J gene end by 3 bases; junction bases not matched to a gene: 10. The CDR3 loop spans 16 amino acids. Germline loops: CDR1 PRHDT, CDR2 FYEKMQ (reference sequence). CDR3 DNA: TGTGCCAGCAGAGCCCGACTAGCGGTCCGTACAGATACGCAGTATTTT. Translation gives CASRARLAVRTDTQYF.

This rearrangement joins TRBV20-1 to TRBJ2-3, with 9 nucleotides matching TRBD2. Germline V gene data show CDR1 as DFQATT and CDR2 as SNEGSKA (reference sequence). V lost 0 bases and J lost 4; bases outside the gene matches: 11. The CDR3 loop spans 17 amino acids. As DNA, the CDR3 is TGCAGTGCTAGAGATCTATCTCAGGCGGGAGGGGCAGATACGCAGTATTTT. This translates into CSARDLSQAGGADTQYF.

This sequence joins TRBV12-3 or TRBV12-4 and TRBJ1-5; 8 nucleotides agree with TRBD1. With V trimmed by 6 bases and J by 4 bases, 5 bases remained unmatched. This CDR3 is built from 14 residues. CDR3 in amino acids: CASSPTGANQPQHF. For the CDR3, the DNA is TGTGCCAGCAGCCCGACAGGGGCGAATCAGCCCCAGCATTTT.

This clonotype has more than one count but fewer than ten. The germline gene is not matched at one end of the junction; a read error may be the cause. The CDR3 nucleotides read TGCGCCAGCAGTCGGACAGGGGATAGTGGTGAAGCTTTCTTC. Translating it yields CASSRTGDSGEAFF. This chain joins TRBV10-1 and TRBJ1-1; TRBD1 aligns across 9 bases. The germline CDR1 and CDR2 sequences are WNHNN and SYGVQD (reference sequence). The CDR3 extends over 14 amino acids.

This clonotype was seen more than once but under ten times. The chain links TRBV12-3 or TRBV12-4 to TRBJ1-5, with TRBD1 as a possible D gene (5 bases). The CDR3 loop spans 15 amino acids. The V gene lost 1 base and the J gene lost 2 bases, with 9 bases spanning the gap. In DNA, the CDR3 is TGTGCCAGCAGTTTAGAGGTGGGGGGCAATCAGCCCCAGCATTTT. This sequence encodes CASSLEVGGNQPQHF.

The V call is TRBV9, the J call TRBJ2-7; D might be TRBD1 (5 bases). The germline gives CDR1 SGDLS, CDR2 YYNGEE. The CDR3 runs to 15 residues. V was cut by 0 bases and J by 4 bases, with 14 bases left in between. The CDR3 loop reads CASSVGWQGIYEQYF. CDR3 in DNA: TGTGCCAGCAGCGTAGGGTGGCAGGGTATTTACGAGCAGTACTTC.

This clonotype was seen more than once but under ten times. V and J are TRBV12-3 or TRBV12-4 and TRBJ1-2, with no clear D. Trimming shortened V by 5 bases and J by 4 bases, and 11 bases separated the two germline ends. The CDR3 is 13 amino acids. Here the CDR3 DNA reads TGTGCCAGCAGTCCAGCGGCAGCCTATGGCTACACCTTC. Residues: CASSPAAAYGYTF.